This TCR beta chain was profiled in a study of CD8+CD57+ T cells in acquired aplastic anemia (dated by TCRdb to the late 2010s). Describing the broader study: A mean of about 3.2 ug of DNA, ranging from about 0.2 to 27.4 ug, was extracted from sorted CD4+ and CD8+ cells. For healthy donor samples, the average read count was roughly 9.9 million for CD4+ cells and around 12 million for CD8+ cells. Findings and caveats that apply to the study as a whole: CD8+ Simpson's diversity did not differ significantly between patients and healthy controls (P=0.060). Although roughly 30 CD8+ CDR3 sequences were shared by patients and controls, these sequences appeared highly expressed in patients and within the immunodominant clones of patients.

Profiling of TCR beta VDJ combinations and CDR3 sequences used genomic DNA as the template. TCR repertoire sequencing was run on an Illumina HiSeq 2000. Per the original workflow: TRBV/TRBJ rearrangement plots, CDR3 size and DJ length profiles, and Simpson's diversity index were used to evaluate the repertoires. The most abundant DNA sequence in the deep sequencing data was defined as the immunodominant clone. CDR3 amino acid sequences were screened for sharing across subjects and compared with published repertoires and the VDJdb database. TCRdb's own reprocessing of the public reads used fastp at Q25 and MiXCR and kept productive beta chains. Rows with one shared CDR3 protein collapse into an entry with the most common genes and DNA. The V and J calls here are based on TCRdb, not the publication. The sample profile shows about 160,000 distinct CDR3 sequences; 35% to 55% of them were found once. Together, the top ten hold under 1.2% of the sample.

TCR repertoires of sorted CD4+ and CD8+ blood T cells from severe aplastic anemia patients and healthy subjects were deep-sequenced in the study. Ficoll-Paque density gradient centrifugation was used to isolate peripheral blood mononuclear cells. Before DNA extraction, CD4+ and CD8+ T cells were sorted by FACS or by magnetic beads. The CDR3 goes from the cysteine to the phenylalanine over 19 residues. Kept here is only the CDR3 DNA, which spans 57 bases and is read in frame from base 1. CDR1 and CDR2, per the germline V gene, are MNHEY and SVGEGT. Unmatched junction bases come to 12, with V trimmed by 0 bases and J by 0 bases. Remarks on this clonotype: Its antigen target is currently unknown. A read error may be the cause here, since a much bigger clone is one base away.

The rearranged chain carries TRBV6-2 or TRBV6-3 and TRBJ1-1; TRBD1 aligns with 8 central bases. Input material: sorted CD4+, CD8+, or CD8+CD57+ T cells (not recorded which) from PBMCs. This TCR came from a human donor in good health. This receptor carries the CDR3 CASSYSRQGTVRMNTEAFF. The sequenced DNA is TGTGCCAGCAGTTACTCGAGACAGGGGACTGTCCGAATGAACACTGAAGCTTTCTTT.